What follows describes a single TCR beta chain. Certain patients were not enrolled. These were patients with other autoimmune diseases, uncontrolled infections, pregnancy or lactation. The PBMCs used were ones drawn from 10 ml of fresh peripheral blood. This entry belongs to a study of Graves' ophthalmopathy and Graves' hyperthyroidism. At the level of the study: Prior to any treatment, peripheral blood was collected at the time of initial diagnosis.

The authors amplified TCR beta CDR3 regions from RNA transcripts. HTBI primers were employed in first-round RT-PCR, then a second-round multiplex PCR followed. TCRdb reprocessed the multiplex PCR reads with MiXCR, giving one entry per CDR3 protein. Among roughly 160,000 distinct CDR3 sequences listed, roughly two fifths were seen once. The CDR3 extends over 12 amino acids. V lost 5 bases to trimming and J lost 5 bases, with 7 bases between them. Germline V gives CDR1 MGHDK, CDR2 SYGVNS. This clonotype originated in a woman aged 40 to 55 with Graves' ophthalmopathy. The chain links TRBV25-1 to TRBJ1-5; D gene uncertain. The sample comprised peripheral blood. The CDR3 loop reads CASSSRDQPQHF. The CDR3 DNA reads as TGTGCCAGCAGTTCCCGGGATCAGCCCCAGCATTTT.